These T cell receptor beta chains were read from a single sample in a study of glioma-infiltrating T cells after dendritic cell vaccination. Clones were read by immunoSEQ multiplex PCR, and TCRdb kept only the in-frame ones, dropping some. The top ten hold roughly 8.4% of the sample, which has 80,000 to 95,000 clones, 85% seen once. Sequenced material: blood, taken after dendritic cell vaccination. Every receptor here comes from a human donor with glioblastoma. Both conserved end residues are part of each CDR3. A D gene is named only where the DNA matches it firmly. Not all rows give a size; the values are once, few, many and, for expanded clones, a class.

j_call,clone_size,d_call,v_call,cdr3_aa,cdr3_nt
TRBJ2-2,-,-,TRBV5-1,CASSLDGTATNTGELFF,TGCGCCAGCAGCTTGGACGGGACTGCCACGAACACCGGGGAGCTGTTTTTT
TRBJ1-1,-,-,TRBV29-1,CSVEVAGVNTEAFF,TGCAGCGTTGAAGTGGCCGGAGTGAACACTGAAGCTTTCTTT
TRBJ2-3,-,-,TRBV18,CASSPYASTDTQYF,TGTGCCAGCTCACCCTATGCTAGCACAGATACGCAGTATTTT
TRBJ2-7,few,-,TRBV7-6,CASSRGVGALTYEQYF,TGTGCCAGCAGCCGAGGAGTCGGAGCGTTGACCTACGAGCAGTACTTC
TRBJ2-3,-,-,TRBV7-6,CASSLGPTSFTDTQYF,TGTGCCAGCAGCTTAGGCCCTACTAGCTTCACAGATACGCAGTATTTT
TRBJ1-2,-,TRBD1,TRBV6-5,CASSNRDRGRTGYTF,TGTGCCAGCAGTAACCGGGACAGGGGGCGCACGGGCTACACCTTC
TRBJ2-1,-,TRBD2,TRBV7-2,CASSLASGGLYNEQFF,TGTGCCAGCAGCTTAGCCAGCGGGGGCCTGTACAATGAGCAGTTCTTC
TRBJ2-1,-,-,TRBV5-6,CASSLGQFYNEQFF,TGTGCCAGCAGCTTGGGACAGTTCTACAATGAGCAGTTCTTC
TRBJ2-5,-,TRBD2,TRBV5-4,CASSPTSGSGETQYF,TGTGCCAGCAGCCCGACTAGCGGGAGTGGGGAGACCCAGTACTTC
TRBJ2-1,-,TRBD1,TRBV6-8,CASSSGQGGNEQFF,TGTGCCAGCAGCTCTGGACAGGGTGGGAATGAGCAGTTCTTC
TRBJ1-5,-,-,TRBV18,CASSPESGGGNQPQHF,TGTGCCAGCTCACCAGAATCAGGAGGGGGCAATCAGCCCCAGCATTTT
TRBJ2-7,-,TRBD2,TRBV7-3,CASSPSGDSYEQYF,TGTGCCAGCAGCCCTAGCGGGGATTCCTACGAGCAGTACTTC
TRBJ2-2,-,TRBD2,TRBV29-1,CSVEAGGPDGELFF,TGCAGCGTTGAGGCGGGAGGGCCTGACGGGGAGCTGTTTTTT
TRBJ1-3,-,-,TRBV4-1,CASSQVVGADGNTIYF,TGCGCCAGCAGCCAAGTTGTAGGGGCAGACGGAAACACCATATATTTT
TRBJ2-3,-,-,TRBV28,CASSPIQDHTDTQYF,TGTGCCAGCAGTCCAATACAGGACCACACAGATACGCAGTATTTT
TRBJ2-7,once,-,TRBV7-8,CASSLGTAAYEQYF,TGTGCCAGCAGCTTAGGGACAGCCGCCTACGAGCAGTACTTC
TRBJ2-1,-,-,TRBV15,CATSRDRGPTEQFF,TGTGCCACCAGCAGAGATAGAGGGCCCACTGAGCAGTTCTTC
TRBJ2-3,-,TRBD1,TRBV5-6,CASSSTGENTDTQYF,TGTGCCAGCAGTTCGACAGGGGAAAACACAGATACGCAGTATTTT
TRBJ2-7,-,TRBD1,TRBV7-3,CASSLDRNSYEQYF,TGTGCCAGCAGCTTGGACAGGAACTCCTACGAGCAGTACTTC
TRBJ1-4,-,-,TRBV25-1,CASSEMGGGREKLFF,TGTGCCAGCAGTGAAATGGGGGGAGGCAGAGAAAAACTGTTTTTT
TRBJ2-5,-,TRBD1,TRBV11-3,CASSPHGKYRGPGSIETQYF,TGTGCCAGCAGCCCCCACGGTAAATACAGGGGTCCTGGGTCGATAGAGACCCAGTACTTC
TRBJ1-4,once,-,TRBV6-6,CASSLGQSPNEKLFF,TGTGCCAGCAGTCTAGGACAGAGTCCTAATGAAAAACTGTTTTTT
TRBJ2-7,-,TRBD2,TRBV7-9,CASSLAGTSTHEQYF,TGTGCCAGCAGCTTAGCGGGGACTAGCACACACGAGCAGTACTTC
TRBJ1-3,-,-,TRBV9,CASSPRGGATGNTIYF,TGTGCCAGCAGCCCCCGCGGGGGGGCTACGGGAAACACCATATATTTT
TRBJ2-1,once,-,TRBV5-1,CASSPQENEQFF,TGCGCCAGCAGCCCCCAAGAGAATGAGCAGTTCTTC
TRBJ2-7,-,TRBD1,TRBV28,CASSLTGGQYEQYF,TGTGCCAGCAGCTTGACAGGGGGACAGTACGAGCAGTACTTC
TRBJ2-5,-,TRBD2,TRBV5-1,CASSLALAGQETQYF,TGCGCCAGCAGCTTGGCCTTAGCGGGGCAAGAGACCCAGTACTTC
TRBJ2-2,-,-,TRBV2,CATSVKETGELFF,TGTGCCACCAGCGTGAAGGAGACCGGGGAGCTGTTTTTT
TRBJ1-2,-,TRBD1,TRBV9,CASSVGQGTNYGYTF,TGTGCCAGCAGCGTCGGACAGGGTACTAACTATGGCTACACCTTC
TRBJ2-7,-,-,TRBV5-6,CASRSLSGPYEQYF,TGTGCCAGCAGATCGCTCTCAGGGCCCTACGAGCAGTACTTC
TRBJ1-2,-,TRBD1,TRBV20-1,CSAPRDSGYTF,TGCAGTGCTCCCCGGGACAGCGGCTACACCTTC
TRBJ2-7,-,-,TRBV9,CASSVAAGVSYEQYF,TGTGCCAGCAGCGTAGCTGCAGGGGTCTCCTACGAGCAGTACTTC
TRBJ1-2,-,-,TRBV6-5,CASRSGNYGYTF,TGTGCCAGCAGATCAGGGAACTATGGCTACACCTTC
TRBJ2-1,-,TRBD2,TRBV10-3,CAISKIGLAGDEQFF,TGTGCCATCAGCAAGATAGGGCTAGCGGGAGATGAGCAGTTCTTC
TRBJ2-1,few,TRBD1,TRBV4-3,CASSQVGAGGYNEQFF,TGCGCCAGCAGCCAAGTTGGGGCAGGGGGCTACAATGAGCAGTTCTTC